One and the same sample provided the 10 T cell receptor beta chains below, sequenced in a study of cytomegalovirus exposure and HLA in healthy donors. A multiplex PCR was run with 60 Vbeta primers and 13 Jbeta primers. The method was immunoSEQ multiplex PCR; TCRdb's version includes in-frame clones alone and lacks a portion of them. The sample contains 45,000 to 65,000 clones, under 90% of which appear only once. The sample consisted of PBMCs. The receptors were sampled from a woman aged 18-29 years in good health and CMV-seronegative.

The chain uses TRBV7-2 and TRBJ2-5, with 11 bases matching TRBD2. Germline CDR1 and CDR2: SGHTA and FQGNSA. The CDR3 has 15 amino acids. Germline trimming cut 5 bases from V and 2 bases from J; bases unmatched to any gene: 4. Written as DNA, the CDR3 is TGTGCCAGCAGCCAACTAGCGGGAGAACAAGAGACCCAGTACTTC. It translates to CASSQLAGEQETQYF.

The chain carries TRBV6-4 and TRBJ2-2; 7 bases align to TRBD2. The germline CDR1 and CDR2 sequences are MRHNA and SNTAGT. The V and J ends lost 2 bases and 7 bases, in that order; junction bases with no gene match: 7. CDR3 length: 15 amino acids. The CDR3 DNA reads as TGTGCCAGCAGTGACGGGAGGGGCGAGAGCGGGGAGCTGTTTTTT. It encodes CASSDGRGESGELFF.

This clone occurred a few times. V and J are TRBV28 and TRBJ2-2; the D gene is possibly TRBD1 (5 bases). This CDR3 is built from 13 residues. In germline, CDR1 is MDHEN, CDR2 SYDVKM. Trimming cost V 5 bases and J 7 bases, with 11 bases left between them. The CDR3 DNA reads TGTGCCAGCAGTCCAAGAAGGGGCGGGGAGCTGTTTTTT. Amino acid sequence: CASSPRRGGELFF.

V gene TRBV19 combines with J gene TRBJ2-2, with TRBD1 identical over 10 bases. Losses at the gene ends were 7 bases for V and 3 bases for J; bases not matched to a gene: 8. Germline values: CDR1 LNHDA, CDR2 SQIVND (reference sequence). CDR3 size: 16 residues. CDR3 DNA: TGTGCCAGTACCAGAGCGGGACAGGGGTACACCGGGGAGCTGTTTTTT. Its translation is CASTRAGQGYTGELFF.

The rearrangement uses TRBV6-4 and TRBJ2-1, with D possibly matching TRBD2 (5 bases). CDR3 length equals 13 residues. Trimming stripped 0 bases from V and 11 bases from J, with 11 bases between. Germline CDR1 is MRHNA and CDR2 is SNTAGT. CDR3 amino acids: CASSDSSTGKQFF. The CDR3 DNA sequence: TGTGCCAGCAGTGACTCTTCGACGGGGAAGCAGTTCTTC.

In this sample, this clone turned up once. CDR3 in amino acids: CASSKGTAGGELFF. DNA for the CDR3: TGTGCCAGCAGTAAGGGGACAGCGGGCGGGGAGCTGTTTTTT. The chain joins TRBV27 to TRBJ2-2; tentatively, D is TRBD1 (7 bases). CDR1 is MNHEY, CDR2 SMNVEV, per germline (reference sequence). The CDR3 is 14 residues long. The V and J ends lost 5 bases and 7 bases respectively, with 14 bases between them.

The J gene is TRBJ2-1, the V gene TRBV19; possible D gene TRBD2, 5 bases. The CDR3 loop spans 16 amino acids. Germline lookup yields CDR1 LNHDA and CDR2 SQIVND (reference sequence). The V end lost 3 bases, the J end lost 2 bases, and 14 bases lay between the germline ends. CDR3: CASSIVKRSPYNEQFF. The CDR3 nucleotides read TGTGCCAGTAGTATTGTGAAGCGGTCCCCCTACAATGAGCAGTTCTTC.

The V and J genes are TRBV5-1 and TRBJ2-7; unclear D gene. Germline V lookup: CDR1 SGHRS, CDR2 YFSETQ. Deletions cut 4 bases from V and 4 bases from J, with 15 bases between. There are 14 residues in the CDR3. The CDR3 sequence: CASSLGPAAYEQYF. CDR3 nucleotide sequence: TGCGCCAGCAGCCTTGGTCCCGCGGCGTACGAGCAGTACTTC.

This chain links TRBV19 with TRBJ2-7, with 14 nucleotides matching TRBD2. The germline CDR1 and CDR2 sequences are LNHDA and SQIVND (reference sequence). This CDR3 contains 15 residues. With V trimmed by 6 bases and J by 2 bases, 3 bases remained unmatched. CDR3 in DNA: TGTGCCAGTAGCCGACTAGCGGGAGGGACCTACGAGCAGTACTTC. This translates into CASSRLAGGTYEQYF.

The rearrangement uses TRBV19 and TRBJ1-6, with 9 bases lining up with TRBD1. This CDR3 spans 15 amino acids. Germline V gives CDR1 LNHDA, CDR2 SQIVND (reference sequence). V shed 5 bases and J 6 bases; nucleotides not matched to a gene: 5. CDR3 residues: CASSSDRGLNSPLHF. In nucleotides, the CDR3 is TGTGCCAGTAGTTCGGACAGGGGTCTTAATTCACCCCTCCACTTT.